This T cell receptor (beta chain) was sequenced during a study of T-cell reconstitution after alpha-beta-depleted transplantation in children. Points from the study as a whole: After transplant, at about two months, alpha-beta T cells were reportedly derived from several hundred expanded graft clones. Hyperexpanded clones declined; after one year, newly produced T cells mostly supplied diversity.

This clonotype came up a few times. Antigen unknown. V trimming: 1 base; J trimming: 1 base; junction bases outside the gene matches: 0. There are 14 residues in the CDR3. Germline CDR1 reads MGHRA; CDR2 reads YSYEKL. Unique molecular identifiers were built into the TCRbeta library. TCRdb independently ran MiXCR on the PCR reads; one entry per CDR3 protein. Of a few hundred thousand distinct CDR3 sequences detected, roughly a quarter appear once; the ten largest clones hold about 5%. V and J are TRBV4-1 and TRBJ2-5; 7 bases match TRBD1. The receptor was isolated from a female patient aged 2-9 years who had a stem cell transplant for congenital amegakaryocytic thrombocytopenia, so the T cells may come from the graft donor. The input for sequencing was PBMCs, mostly from graft donor cells, taken 360 days after TCRalphabeta/CD19-depleted stem cell transplant. The CDR3 sequence is CASSQGDSQETQYF. The CDR3 DNA reads as TGCGCCAGCAGCCAAGGGGACAGCCAAGAGACCCAGTACTTC.